These 29 T cell receptor beta chains share one sample of origin, sequenced in a study of T cell repertoires in cytomegalovirus infection. TCRdb fed the reads into MiXCR, producing one record per CDR3 protein. The table includes about 240,000 distinct CDR3 sequences, 9% to 15% detected once. The sequenced sample consisted of PBMCs. These receptors originate from a human donor in good health (CMV status not recorded). Some clones in this sample may be carry-over from other donors' samples.

This clonotype has more than one count but fewer than ten. The chain couples TRBV6-6 to TRBJ2-2, with TRBD1 identical over 7 bases. Germline V gene data show CDR1 as MNHNY and CDR2 as SVGAGI (reference sequence). With V trimmed by 6 bases and J by 1 base, 11 bases remained unmatched. The CDR3 consists of 17 residues. CDR3 DNA sequence: TGTGCCAGCAGACCTATCCAGGGGGTCTTGAACACCGGGGAGCTGTTTTTT. This sequence encodes CASRPIQGVLNTGELFF.

The chain carries TRBV19 and TRBJ1-1; tentatively, D is TRBD1 (6 bases). Per germline, CDR1 LNHDA and CDR2 SQIVND (reference sequence). V lost 9 bases to trimming and J lost 3 bases, with 17 bases between them. The CDR3 is 14 amino acids. CDR3 sequence reads: CASYNRDLDTEAFF. CDR3 bases: TGTGCCAGCTACAACAGGGATCTCGACACTGAAGCTTTCTTT.

The table lists this clonotype with many counts. The chain carries TRBV7-2 and TRBJ2-7; tentative D call: TRBD1 (5 bases). Germline lookup yields CDR1 SGHTA and CDR2 FQGNSA. Trimming took 5 bases from V and 5 from J, leaving 13 bases between them. The CDR3 is 13 residues long. The CDR3 sequence: CASSLSRADEQYF. In DNA form, the CDR3 reads TGTGCCAGCAGCCTGAGCAGGGCGGACGAGCAGTACTTC.

This clonotype has ten or more counts. The V and J genes are TRBV7-2 and TRBJ2-1, with 9 bases matching TRBD1. J was trimmed by 7 bases and V by 1 base; bases with no gene match: 11. CDR1 SGHTA and CDR2 FQGNSA come from the germline V gene. This CDR3 is built from 17 residues. This chain's CDR3 is CASSLDPGTGSRNEQFF. The DNA of the CDR3 is TGTGCCAGCAGCTTAGATCCTGGGACAGGGAGTAGGAATGAGCAGTTCTTC.

The table lists this clonotype with a few counts. The chain combines TRBV2 with TRBJ2-7; 9 bases align to TRBD1. V lost 1 base, J lost 2 bases, and 3 bases stayed unmatched. This CDR3 has 15 residues. Germline CDR1 and CDR2: SNHLY and FYNNEI. This CDR3 reads CASSEVGDRAYEQYF. The CDR3 nucleotides read TGTGCCAGCAGTGAAGTAGGGGACAGGGCCTACGAGCAGTACTTC. The full variable domain, in which reference TRBV2 and TRBJ2-7 provide the parts outside the CDR3, is EPEVTQTPSHQVTQMGQEVILRCVPISNHLYFYWYRQILGQKVEFLVSFYNNEISEKSEIFDDQFSVERPDGSNFTLKIRSTKLEDSAMYFCASSEVGDRAYEQYFGPGTRLTVT.

There are a few counts of this clonotype. The chain uses TRBV5-4 and TRBJ2-5, with 8 nucleotides matching TRBD2. The CDR3 extends over 16 amino acids. The V gene's germline CDR1 is SGHNT and CDR2 YYREEE (reference sequence). V lost 4 bases and J lost 3; bases outside the gene matches: 11. The CDR3 here is CASSPQTSEVKETQYF. The CDR3 region has the DNA TGTGCCAGCAGCCCCCAGACTAGCGAGGTGAAAGAGACCCAGTACTTC.

This clonotype was seen many times. CDR3 in amino acids: CSVTYSASSGYTF. The CDR3 nucleotides read TGCAGCGTTACCTACTCAGCGTCCAGTGGCTACACCTTC. The chain uses TRBV29-1 and TRBJ1-2; D remains unclear. V shed 5 bases and J shed 7 bases, with 17 bases lying between them. Germline assignment: CDR1 SQVTM and CDR2 ANQGSEA. The CDR3 length is 13 residues.

This clonotype was observed at least ten times. The rearrangement links TRBV7-3 to TRBJ2-3, with a possible D match to TRBD1 (5 bases). The CDR3 has 16 residues. Deletions cut 0 bases from V and 1 base from J, with 11 bases between. The germline V gene has CDR1 SGHTA and CDR2 FQGTGA. The CDR3 sequence is CASSLTGADRTDTQYF. For the CDR3, the DNA is TGTGCCAGCAGCTTAACTGGGGCGGATCGCACAGATACGCAGTATTTT.

This clonotype was picked up many times. The V call is TRBV19, the J call TRBJ2-1; 12 bases match TRBD2. Germline CDR1 LNHDA, CDR2 SQIVND (reference sequence). Trimming at V came to 5 bases and at J to 8 bases, leaving 13 bases not matched to a gene. This CDR3 has 17 amino acids. CDR3 bases: TGTGCCAGTAGTGCCCGACTAGCGGGAGTGTATAAGCATGAGCAGTTCTTC. As protein: CASSARLAGVYKHEQFF.

The chain combines TRBV28 with TRBJ2-7, with 10 bases fitting TRBD1. V shed 6 bases, J shed 4 bases, and the junction held 9 bases outside the gene matches. Germline-derived CDR1 and CDR2 are MDHEN and SYDVKM. This CDR3 region has 15 residues. The CDR3: CASRTPGTGVYEQYF. CDR3 nucleotides: TGTGCCAGCAGAACACCCGGGACAGGGGTGTACGAGCAGTACTTC. Using reference TRBV28 and TRBJ2-7 for the parts outside the CDR3, the full variable domain is DVKVTQSSRYLVKRTGEKVFLECVQDMDHENMFWYRQDPGLGLRLIYFSYDVKMKEKGDIPEGYSVSREKKERFSLILESASTNQTSMYLCASRTPGTGVYEQYFGPGTRLTVT.

This clonotype was observed at least ten times. The rearrangement joins TRBV12-3 or TRBV12-4 to TRBJ2-6, with D unresolved. The V end lost 1 base, the J end lost 0 bases, and 10 bases lay between the germline ends. The CDR3 has 17 residues. The CDR3 DNA reads as TGTGCCAGCAGTTTAGGGGCTCGTTACTCTGGGGCCAACGTCCTGACTTTC. This sequence encodes CASSLGARYSGANVLTF.

This clonotype appeared many times. The chain links TRBV10-2 to TRBJ2-1, with TRBD1 as a possible D gene (5 bases). The CDR3 consists of 13 residues. V dropped 8 bases and J dropped 7 bases, with 15 bases sitting between them. Germline V lookup: CDR1 WSHSY, CDR2 SAAADI. DNA of the CDR3: TGCGCCAGCCTTACGACAGCCTCTAATGAGCAGTTCTTC. Its protein product is CASLTTASNEQFF.

Ten or more counts support this clonotype. The rearrangement uses TRBV4-3 and TRBJ2-1; 10 bases are a match to TRBD2. Losses at the gene ends were 4 bases for V and 6 bases for J; bases not matched to a gene: 12. The germline gives CDR1 LGHNA, CDR2 YSLEER. This CDR3 spans 17 amino acids. The CDR3 loop is CASSPAGSGRRSNEQFF. In DNA form, the CDR3 reads TGCGCCAGCAGCCCCGCTGGTAGCGGGAGGAGGAGCAATGAGCAGTTCTTC.

A few counts support this clonotype. The V and J genes are TRBV29-1 and TRBJ1-1, with 12 bases lining up with TRBD1. The CDR3 runs 15 residues. Germline values: CDR1 SQVTM, CDR2 ANQGSEA. The J segment lost 4 bases and the V segment lost 1 base, leaving 4 bases of the junction unmatched. This CDR3 is CSVEGGQGAITEAFF. CDR3 in DNA: TGCAGCGTTGAAGGGGGACAGGGGGCTATCACTGAAGCTTTCTTT.

Ten or more counts support this clonotype. The chain couples TRBV7-2 to TRBJ1-4; 9 bases line up with TRBD1. V was clipped by 1 base and J by 8 bases; unmatched bases: 5. This CDR3 is built from 15 residues. CDR1 is SGHTA and CDR2 is FQGNSA in the germline V gene. The CDR3 region is CASSLGGDRVEKLFF. CDR3 in DNA: TGTGCCAGCAGCTTAGGGGGGGACAGGGTGGAAAAACTGTTTTTT.

This clonotype was seen repeatedly, ten times or more. The gene calls are TRBV28 and TRBJ1-5, with D possibly matching TRBD1 (6 bases). V gave up 4 bases and J gave up 3 bases, with 10 bases separating them. The CDR3 is 14 residues long. Germline V gene data show CDR1 as MDHEN and CDR2 as SYDVKM. This chain's CDR3 is CASSSGQLNQPQHF. Written as DNA, the CDR3 is TGTGCCAGCAGTTCAGGACAGCTCAATCAGCCCCAGCATTTT.

Many counts were recorded for this clonotype. CDR3 in amino acids: CASALGAVQGYTF. The CDR3 region has the DNA TGTGCCAGCGCCTTGGGGGCGGTCCAGGGCTACACCTTC. V gene TRBV7-2 combines with J gene TRBJ1-2; TRBD1 is a possible D gene (6 bases). CDR3 length equals 13 residues. The V end lost 8 bases, the J end lost 8 bases, and 18 bases lay between the germline ends. Germline loops: CDR1 SGHTA, CDR2 FQGNSA. Drawing the rest from reference TRBV7-2 and TRBJ1-2, the complete variable domain is GAGVSQSPSNKVTEKGKDVELRCDPISGHTALYWYRQSLGQGLEFLIYFQGNSAPDKSGLPSDRFSAERTGGSVSTLTIQRTQQEDSAVYLCASALGAVQGYTFGSGTRLTVV.

This clonotype appeared many times. The V call is TRBV7-2, the J call TRBJ2-7, with D tentatively TRBD2 (6 bases). The CDR3 runs 15 residues. Germline V CDR1 and CDR2: SGHTA, FQGNSA. Between the trimmed V and J ends, which lost 0 bases and 4 bases, there was a span of 13 bases. The CDR3 here is CASSLASGAGYEQYF. CDR3 coding DNA: TGTGCCAGCAGCTTAGCTTCCGGCGCGGGATACGAGCAGTACTTC. Filled out from reference TRBV7-2 and TRBJ2-7, the complete variable domain reads GAGVSQSPSNKVTEKGKDVELRCDPISGHTALYWYRQSLGQGLEFLIYFQGNSAPDKSGLPSDRFSAERTGGSVSTLTIQRTQQEDSAVYLCASSLASGAGYEQYFGPGTRLTVT.

This clonotype has at least ten counts. V gene TRBV6-1 combines with J gene TRBJ2-1, with D possibly called TRBD1 or TRBD2 (5 bases each). Trimming stripped 6 bases from V and 5 bases from J, with 11 bases between. Germline V lookup: CDR1 MNHNS, CDR2 SASEGT. This CDR3 spans 13 amino acids. The CDR3 DNA reads as TGTGCCAGCAGCCGGGACGTTCACAATGAGCAGTTCTTC. Encoded protein: CASSRDVHNEQFF.

This clonotype is termed medium-sized. This rearrangement joins TRBV7-2 to TRBJ2-5; 7 bases line up with TRBD1. Trimming removed 1 base from V and 1 base from J; junction bases left unmatched: 3. The CDR3 spans 15 residues. The V gene's germline CDR1 is SGHTA and CDR2 FQGNSA. The CDR3 sequence: CASSLVAGGQETQYF. CDR3 sequence (DNA): TGTGCCAGCAGCTTAGTGGCAGGGGGCCAAGAGACCCAGTACTTC.

This clonotype was observed many times. CDR3: CASSGTVNTEAFF. CDR3 coding DNA: TGTGCCAGCAGCGGCACGGTGAACACTGAAGCTTTCTTT. V and J are TRBV7-2 and TRBJ1-1; D gene unclear. CDR3 length: 13 amino acids. CDR1 and CDR2 (germline): SGHTA, FQGNSA. Trimming shortened V by 5 bases and J by 0 bases, and 7 bases separated the two germline ends. Using reference TRBV7-2 and TRBJ1-1 for the parts outside the CDR3, the full variable domain is GAGVSQSPSNKVTEKGKDVELRCDPISGHTALYWYRQSLGQGLEFLIYFQGNSAPDKSGLPSDRFSAERTGGSVSTLTIQRTQQEDSAVYLCASSGTVNTEAFFGQGTRLTVV.

The V and J genes are TRBV24-1 and TRBJ2-3; 11 nucleotides align to TRBD2. Germline CDR1 reads KGHDR; CDR2 reads SFDVKD. V shed 4 bases and J 4 bases; nucleotides not matched to a gene: 6. This CDR3 comprises 16 residues. CDR3 sequence (DNA): TGTGCCACCAGTGAAACTAGCGGGAGTCACGCAGATACGCAGTATTTT. As protein: CATSETSGSHADTQYF.

Many counts were recorded for this clonotype. The chain links TRBV28 to TRBJ2-1; D not certain. The CDR3 has 22 residues. Germline CDR1 reads MDHEN; CDR2 reads SYDVKM. V was shortened by 3 bases and J by 4 bases, with 34 bases between the two germline ends. The CDR3 DNA sequence: TGTGCCAGCAGTTTTGAGTACCTCACCCCAAGCTCCAGCGCCGGGCGATACAATGAGCAGTTCTTC. It codes for CASSFEYLTPSSSAGRYNEQFF.

The chain is built from TRBV20-1 and TRBJ1-3; D is possibly TRBD1 (5 bases). The CDR3 consists of 15 residues. V lost 5 bases and J lost 0, with 14 bases in between. Germline V lookup: CDR1 DFQATT, CDR2 SNEGSKA (reference sequence). The CDR3 bases are TGCAGTGCTTCGAGACAGAACCCCTCTGGAAACACCATATATTTT. Amino acids: CSASRQNPSGNTIYF.

This chain links TRBV7-6 with TRBJ2-1; TRBD2 matches at 9 bases. V shed 1 base and J 7 bases; nucleotides not matched to a gene: 8. The germline CDR1 and CDR2 sequences are SGHVS and FNYEAQ. This CDR3 region has 16 residues. CDR3 loop: CASSLGGSGRLNEQFF. CDR3 in DNA: TGTGCCAGCAGCTTAGGTGGTAGCGGGAGACTGAATGAGCAGTTCTTC.

This clonotype was found many times. The chain carries TRBV12-3 or TRBV12-4 and TRBJ2-4; D assignment may be TRBD1 or TRBD2 (6 bases each). CDR3 size: 12 residues. Trimming cost V 3 bases and J 8 bases, with 8 bases left between them. CDR3 region: CASSLRGDIQYF. The CDR3 DNA reads TGTGCCAGCAGTTTGAGGGGGGACATTCAGTACTTC.

This clonotype has at least ten counts. The chain recombines TRBV6-1 with TRBJ2-7; 10 bases match TRBD1. This CDR3 spans 14 amino acids. CDR1 and CDR2 from the germline V gene are MNHNS and SASEGT. Germline trimming cut 5 bases from V and 3 bases from J; bases unmatched to any gene: 4. The chain's CDR3 is CASSSGTGVYEQYF. Written as DNA, the CDR3 is TGTGCCAGCAGTTCCGGGACAGGGGTCTACGAGCAGTACTTC.

The chain combines TRBV6-2 or TRBV6-3 with TRBJ1-5, with D possibly TRBD1 on 6 matching bases. The germline V gene encodes CDR1 MNHEY and CDR2 SVGEGT. The CDR3 runs 14 residues. With 0 bases removed from V and 9 bases from J, the gap between germline ends came to 12 bases. The CDR3 region has the DNA TGTGCCAGCAGTTACTCACAGGGAAATTGGCCCCAGCATTTT. Its protein is CASSYSQGNWPQHF.

The table lists this clonotype with many counts. The chain combines TRBV7-2 with TRBJ2-7; the D gene is possibly TRBD1 (5 bases). In germline, CDR1 is SGHTA, CDR2 FQGNSA. V lost 5 bases to trimming and J lost 2 bases, with 13 bases between them. CDR3 length: 14 amino acids. CDR3 residues: CASSRRQSTYEQYF. For the CDR3, the DNA is TGTGCCAGCAGCAGACGACAGTCAACCTACGAGCAGTACTTC.